A single sample gave rise to the 24 T cell receptor beta chains below, sequenced in a study of blood T cell repertoires in COVID-19. This table comes from immunoSEQ multiplex PCR, and its TCRdb copy is limited to in-frame clones, with some not included. The data hold approximately 200,000 clones, with about 84% observed a single time. The specimen sequenced was PBMCs or T cells enriched from blood (not recorded which). These receptors all come from a man between 60 and 75 years old who had recovered from COVID-19.

This sequence joins TRBV6-2 or TRBV6-3 and TRBJ1-1, with 8 bases lining up with TRBD1. CDR1 MNHEY and CDR2 SVGEGT come from the germline V gene. The CDR3 totals 16 residues. V was pared by 3 bases and J by 0 bases, with 6 bases of the junction left unmatched. The CDR3 coding sequence is TGTGCCAGCAGTTATTTGGACAGGGCAATGAACACTGAAGCTTTCTTT. Its translation: CASSYLDRAMNTEAFF.

This clone was seen only a few times. The V gene is TRBV5-1, the J gene TRBJ2-5, with D perhaps matching TRBD1 (6 bases). V lost 6 bases and J 0 bases, leaving 15 bases between the germline ends. The germline CDR1 and CDR2 sequences are SGHRS and YFSETQ. The CDR3 sequence is 15 residues long. The CDR3 loop is CASKNRAGDQETQYF. The CDR3 region has the DNA TGCGCCAGCAAGAACAGGGCAGGGGACCAAGAGACCCAGTACTTC.

Only a few counts were recorded for this clone. The chain uses TRBV3-1 (or the pseudogene TRBV3-2) and TRBJ2-1; a possible D gene is TRBD1 (6 bases). Trimming left V 4 bases short and J 15 bases short, with 13 bases between. Looked up from germline, CDR1 is LGHDT and CDR2 is YNNKEL (reference sequence). CDR3 length equals 11 residues. CDR3 sequence reads: CASSPGRGMFF. DNA of the CDR3: TGTGCCAGCAGCCCGGGCAGGGGAATGTTCTTC.

The V call is TRBV29-1, the J call TRBJ2-3, with a possible D match to TRBD2 (5 bases). The V end lost 1 base, the J end lost 2 bases, and 19 bases lay between the germline ends. Per the germline V gene, CDR1 is SQVTM and CDR2 is ANQGSEA. There are 17 residues in the CDR3. CDR3 region: CSVEGVSGLAITDTQYF. CDR3 coding DNA: TGCAGCGTTGAAGGGGTTTCTGGGCTAGCTATCACAGATACGCAGTATTTT.

This chain links TRBV7-8 with TRBJ2-7, with TRBD2 matching over 7 bases. The CDR3 is 14 amino acids. V dropped 4 bases and J dropped 2; count of bases not matched to a gene: 5. The germline CDR1 and CDR2 sequences are SGHVS and FQNEAQ. The CDR3 loop is CASSSRDYTYEQYF. CDR3 coding DNA: TGTGCCAGCAGCTCCCGGGACTACACCTACGAGCAGTACTTC.

The chain is built from TRBV7-8 and TRBJ1-2, with TRBD1 identical over 8 bases. This CDR3 has 13 amino acids. The J segment lost 5 bases and the V segment lost 5 bases, leaving 4 bases of the junction unmatched. The germline gives CDR1 SGHVS, CDR2 FQNEAQ. This CDR3 is CASSPDRAYGYTF. CDR3 coding DNA: TGTGCCAGCAGCCCGGACAGGGCATATGGCTACACCTTC.

The V gene is TRBV18, the J gene TRBJ1-1; TRBD1 is a possible D gene (6 bases). Trimming removed 3 bases from V and 3 bases from J, with 11 bases in between. Germline-derived CDR1 and CDR2 are KGHSH and LQKENI. The CDR3 contains 14 residues. DNA for the CDR3: TGTGCCAGCTCACCCCCGACAGGTTACACTGAAGCTTTCTTT. Residues: CASSPPTGYTEAFF.

The chain has TRBV12-3 or TRBV12-4 and TRBJ1-1; the D gene is possibly TRBD1 (6 bases). There are 12 residues in the CDR3. V lost 8 bases to trimming and J lost 3 bases, with 10 bases between them. The CDR3 sequence is CASGGQYTEAFF. CDR3 coding DNA: TGTGCCAGCGGCGGACAGTACACTGAAGCTTTCTTT.

The chain couples TRBV5-6 to TRBJ2-7; weak D call: TRBD2 (5 bases). The V end lost 1 base, the J end lost 0 bases, and 14 bases lay between the germline ends. Germline CDR1 is SGHDT and CDR2 is YYEEEE. The CDR3 is 16 residues long. The CDR3 bases are TGTGCCAGCAGCTTGAGAGGGAAGGCCAGCTCCTACGAGCAGTACTTC. This codes for CASSLRGKASSYEQYF.

This chain links TRBV5-7 with TRBJ1-2, with D perhaps matching TRBD1 (5 bases). TRBV5-7 is an ORF, and what it does is uncertain. This CDR3 is built from 14 residues. V gave up 0 bases and J gave up 3 bases, with 9 bases separating them. Here the CDR3 DNA reads TGTGCCAGCAGCTTGGGGGGCTCGGACTATGGCTACACCTTC. The encoded protein is CASSLGGSDYGYTF.

The CDR3 nucleotides read TGTGCCAGCAGCCGAGGGACAGGGAGAACCGGGGAGCTGTTTTTT. Translating gives CASSRGTGRTGELFF. The rearrangement joins TRBV7-3 to TRBJ2-2; 9 bases map to TRBD1. Unmatched junction bases numbered 6, after V lost 5 bases and J lost 5 bases. This CDR3 comprises 15 residues. Looked up from germline, CDR1 is SGHTA and CDR2 is FQGTGA.

The chain joins TRBV28 to TRBJ1-2; D gene uncertain. This CDR3 comprises 14 residues. The germline CDR1 and CDR2 sequences are MDHEN and SYDVKM. Trimming left V 5 bases short and J 7 bases short, with 17 bases between. CDR3 bases: TGTGCCAGCAGTCCCCCGGGAGGGATCGGTGGCTACACCTTC. It yields the protein CASSPPGGIGGYTF.

In this sample, this clone turned up a few times. The V gene is TRBV3-1 (or the pseudogene TRBV3-2), the J gene TRBJ2-1, with a tentative D call TRBD1 (5 bases). Germline CDR1 LGHDT, CDR2 YNNKEL (reference sequence). Trimming cost V 4 bases and J 9 bases, with 16 bases left between them. This CDR3 has 14 amino acids. The CDR3 bases are TGTGCCAGCAGCCCAAACAGGTTTGCAAGTGAGCAGTTCTTC. This encodes CASSPNRFASEQFF.

The genes are TRBV4-3 and TRBJ1-2; D not resolved. CDR1 LGHNA and CDR2 YSLEER come from the germline V gene. The length of the CDR3 is 15 residues. Trimming pared 2 bases from V and 2 bases from J, leaving 12 bases between. DNA of the CDR3: TGCGCCAGCAGCCAATCAGCGGGAACGAACTATGGCTACACCTTC. The encoded protein is CASSQSAGTNYGYTF.

This chain joins TRBV18 and TRBJ1-2; 12 bases are shared with TRBD1. This CDR3 is 17 amino acids long. Looked up from germline, CDR1 is KGHSH and CDR2 is LQKENI. J was trimmed by 1 base and V by 3 bases; bases with no gene match: 6. CDR3 in DNA: TGTGCCAGCTCACCCGGGACAGGGGGCCGGGGTAACTATGGCTACACCTTC. It is translated as CASSPGTGGRGNYGYTF.

This chain connects TRBV19 to TRBJ1-6; unclear D gene. With 5 bases removed from V and 5 bases from J, the gap between germline ends came to 10 bases. The CDR3 is 14 amino acids. The germline CDR1 and CDR2 sequences are LNHDA and SQIVND (reference sequence). CDR3 sequence reads: CASSPRVDNSPLHF. The CDR3 DNA sequence: TGTGCCAGTAGTCCACGCGTGGATAATTCACCCCTCCACTTT.

The genes are TRBV11-3 and TRBJ2-1; D gene ambiguous. The CDR3 is 13 amino acids. Germline loops: CDR1 SGHNT, CDR2 YENEEA. Between the trimmed V and J ends, which lost 5 bases and 7 bases, there was a span of 12 bases. The CDR3 spells CASSRRLGNEQFF. CDR3 bases: TGTGCCAGCAGCCGCCGTCTAGGAAATGAGCAGTTCTTC.

The gene calls are TRBV3-1 (or the pseudogene TRBV3-2) and TRBJ1-1, with D unclear. V was clipped by 1 base and J by 2 bases, with 11 bases between them. The V gene's germline CDR1 is LGHDT and CDR2 YNNKEL (reference sequence). This CDR3 is 15 amino acids long. CDR3 in DNA: TGTGCCAGCAGCCAAGTAATCGGGTTAAACACTGAAGCTTTCTTT. This encodes CASSQVIGLNTEAFF.

The chain links TRBV11-2 to TRBJ1-5; 8 bases map to TRBD1. Trimming took 5 bases from V and 1 from J; bases not matched to a gene: 4. CDR1 is SGHAT and CDR2 is FQNNGV in the germline V gene. The CDR3 consists of 15 residues. CDR3 nucleotides: TGTGCCAGCAGCCCAGGGGGCAGCAGCAATCAGCCCCAGCATTTT. This sequence encodes CASSPGGSSNQPQHF.

V is TRBV12-3 or TRBV12-4 and J is TRBJ2-1; D possibly corresponds to TRBD1 (5 bases). This CDR3 comprises 13 residues. Trimming removed 7 bases at V and 10 bases at J, with 17 bases between. CDR3 protein: CASTPPKGREQFF. CDR3 sequence (DNA): TGTGCCAGCACCCCCCCGAAGGGGCGCGAGCAGTTCTTC.

V usage is TRBV5-8 and J usage is TRBJ2-1, with 8 bases matching TRBD1. The CDR3 is 15 residues long. Germline V lookup: CDR1 SGHTS, CDR2 YDEGEE. After removal of 4 bases from V and 5 bases from J, the junction contained 8 bases not matched to a gene. The CDR3, as DNA: TGTGCCAGCAGCCCCCGGACAGGGATCGACAATGAGCAGTTCTTC. The encoded protein is CASSPRTGIDNEQFF.

The J gene is TRBJ2-3, the V gene TRBV6-8, with 11 bases fitting TRBD2. The CDR3 consists of 15 residues. CDR1 and CDR2 from the germline V gene are MNHGY and SAAAGT. V lost 6 bases, J lost 1 base, and 3 bases stayed unmatched. The CDR3 region is CASSIAGGGTDTQYF. The CDR3 DNA reads as TGTGCCAGCAGCATAGCGGGGGGGGGCACAGATACGCAGTATTTT.

V usage is TRBV5-4 and J usage is TRBJ2-5; 11 positions agree with TRBD1. There are 14 residues in the CDR3. Unmatched junction bases numbered 2, after V lost 3 bases and J lost 4 bases. CDR1 and CDR2 (germline): SGHNT, YYREEE (reference sequence). The CDR3, as DNA: TGTGCCAGCAGCTGGGACAGGGGGGGAGAGACCCAGTACTTC. Amino acids: CASSWDRGGETQYF.

The chain uses TRBV4-3 and TRBJ2-5; no clear D gene. The germline V gene encodes CDR1 LGHNA and CDR2 YSLEER. Trimming took off 0 bases at V and 5 bases at J, with 10 bases between the two ends. This CDR3 contains 14 residues. CDR3 amino acids: CASSQDTGLETQYF. CDR3 coding DNA: TGCGCCAGCAGCCAAGATACGGGTTTGGAGACCCAGTACTTC.